Shown below are 3 T cell receptor beta chains from a single sample sequenced in a study of shared clonotypes between healthy human individuals. Terminally differentiated effector memory CD45RA+ cells were excluded from the naive CD8 cells, which were CD45RO-negative and positively selected for CCR7. Sequencing was performed with immunoSEQ multiplex PCR; in TCRdb, only in-frame clones are kept and a portion is missing. The table records hundreds of thousands of clones, 95% to 97% of them present only once. Sequencing was carried out using naive CD8+ T cells sorted from blood. The receptors come from a woman between 25 and 40 years old in good health.

The chain links TRBV15 to TRBJ1-5; D not certain. The CDR3 sequence is 15 residues long. Germline CDR1 reads LNHNV; CDR2 reads YYDKDF (reference sequence). V gave up 0 bases and J gave up 3 bases, with 9 bases separating them. The CDR3, as DNA: TGTGCCACCAGCAGAGAGTGGGGTCCCAATCAGCCCCAGCATTTT. This translates into CATSREWGPNQPQHF.

The chain combines TRBV7-3 with TRBJ2-5; 14 bases are a match to TRBD2. Germline CDR1 reads SGHTA; CDR2 reads FQGTGA. The J segment lost 4 bases and the V segment lost 4 bases, leaving 11 bases of the junction unmatched. The CDR3 is made up of 18 amino acids. The DNA of the CDR3 is TGTGCCAGCAGCTCACCGACAGGACTAGCGGGAGGAAGAGAGACCCAGTACTTC. Amino acid sequence: CASSSPTGLAGGRETQYF.

The chain employs TRBV6-5 and TRBJ2-2; D unresolved. Germline V gives CDR1 MNHEY, CDR2 SVGAGI. The CDR3 sequence is 14 residues long. The V and J ends lost 0 bases and 6 bases respectively, with 8 bases between them. CDR3 bases: TGTGCCAGCAGTTACTCGAGGTCTGCCGGGGAGCTGTTTTTT. This encodes CASSYSRSAGELFF.